The rows below give T cell receptor beta chains drawn from one sample of a study of T cell changes during pregnancy in multiple sclerosis. Data came from immunoSEQ multiplex PCR; TCRdb stores just in-frame clones and leaves some out. The table shows tens of thousands of clones, with around nine tenths occurring only once. This specimen was CD8+ T cells from peripheral blood mononuclear cells, taken in the second trimester of pregnancy. The receptors originated from a female donor with multiple sclerosis, enrolled in a pregnancy study. The CDR3 runs from the conserved cysteine through the conserved F or W. The order of the fields is D gene, clone size, V gene, J gene, CDR3 DNA, CDR3 protein. A D gene is named only where the DNA matches it firmly. Size is stated for part of the rows, as once, few or many counts, or as a class when the clone is expanded.

D gene: -
clone size: -
V gene: TRBV19
J gene: TRBJ2-3
CDR3 DNA: TGTGCCAGTAGTACCCCGGACAGAGCAGACACAGATACGCAGTATTTT
CDR3 protein: CASSTPDRADTDTQYF

D gene: TRBD1
clone size: -
V gene: TRBV28
J gene: TRBJ2-4
CDR3 DNA: TGTGCCAGCAGTTCCTTGGACAGGCTCAAAAACATTCAGTACTTC
CDR3 protein: CASSSLDRLKNIQYF

D gene: TRBD1
clone size: -
V gene: TRBV28
J gene: TRBJ2-1
CDR3 DNA: TGTGCCAGCAGTGGGACAGAAAGCTCCTACAATGAGCAGTTCTTC
CDR3 protein: CASSGTESSYNEQFF

D gene: -
clone size: -
V gene: TRBV6-1
J gene: TRBJ2-5
CDR3 DNA: TGTGCCAGCAGTGAAGACAGAGAGAAAAAAGAGACCCAGTACTTC
CDR3 protein: CASSEDREKKETQYF

D gene: -
clone size: -
V gene: TRBV4-1
J gene: TRBJ2-7
CDR3 DNA: TGCGCCAGCAGCCAGTATAGCGGACCCCTCTACGAGCAGTACTTC
CDR3 protein: CASSQYSGPLYEQYF

D gene: TRBD2
clone size: -
V gene: TRBV6-1
J gene: TRBJ2-1
CDR3 DNA: TGTGCCAGCAGTGAAGAAATGAGGAGCGGGGGAACCAATGAGCAGTTCTTC
CDR3 protein: CASSEEMRSGGTNEQFF

D gene: -
clone size: -
V gene: TRBV7-9
J gene: TRBJ1-4
CDR3 DNA: TGTGCCAGCAGCTTTATAACTAATGAAAAACTGTTTTTT
CDR3 protein: CASSFITNEKLFF

D gene: TRBD2
clone size: -
V gene: TRBV28
J gene: TRBJ2-7
CDR3 DNA: TGTGCCAGCAGTTTTGAGGGTGGGGGGCCTAGTCTCGTAGCGGGAGCGAGGGGCTACGAGCAGTACTTC
CDR3 protein: CASSFEGGGPSLVAGARGYEQYF

D gene: -
clone size: -
V gene: TRBV28
J gene: TRBJ2-3
CDR3 DNA: TGTGCCAGCAGTTTATCCTACGAACTTACGCAGTATTTT
CDR3 protein: CASSLSYELTQYF

D gene: -
clone size: -
V gene: TRBV19
J gene: TRBJ1-5
CDR3 DNA: TGTGCCAGTAGTCAGGGGTTCCCTAATCAGCCCCAGCATTTT
CDR3 protein: CASSQGFPNQPQHF

D gene: -
clone size: -
V gene: TRBV12-5
J gene: TRBJ1-5
CDR3 DNA: TGTGCTAGTGGTTCCGACAGGCGCAATCAGCCCCAGCATTTT
CDR3 protein: CASGSDRRNQPQHF

D gene: TRBD2
clone size: -
V gene: TRBV7-6
J gene: TRBJ2-3
CDR3 DNA: TGTGCCAGCAGCTTAGCCCCAGCGGGAGCTAGAGATACGCAGTATTTT
CDR3 protein: CASSLAPAGARDTQYF

D gene: -
clone size: -
V gene: TRBV5-5
J gene: TRBJ2-1
CDR3 DNA: TGTGCCAGCAGCCCTACGGACTTCAGGGGCAATGAGCAGTTCTTC
CDR3 protein: CASSPTDFRGNEQFF

D gene: TRBD1
clone size: once
V gene: TRBV9
J gene: TRBJ1-1
CDR3 DNA: TGTGCCAGCAGCGTCGACAGGGTGAACACTGAAGCTTTCTTT
CDR3 protein: CASSVDRVNTEAFF

D gene: TRBD1
clone size: -
V gene: TRBV23-1
J gene: TRBJ1-3
CDR3 DNA: TGCGCCAGCAGTCAATCTGTGGCCTTGCGCCTAAGCCGGGACAGCTCTGGAAACACCATATATTTT
CDR3 protein: CASSQSVALRLSRDSSGNTIYF

D gene: -
clone size: -
V gene: TRBV13
J gene: TRBJ2-2
CDR3 DNA: TGTGCCAGCAGCTTGGCCCCCGTGAGGGAGCTGTTTTTT
CDR3 protein: CASSLAPVRELFF

D gene: -
clone size: -
V gene: TRBV6-1
J gene: TRBJ1-1
CDR3 DNA: TGTGCCAGCAGTGAAATGGCAGATTCGAACACTGAAGCTTTCTTT
CDR3 protein: CASSEMADSNTEAFF